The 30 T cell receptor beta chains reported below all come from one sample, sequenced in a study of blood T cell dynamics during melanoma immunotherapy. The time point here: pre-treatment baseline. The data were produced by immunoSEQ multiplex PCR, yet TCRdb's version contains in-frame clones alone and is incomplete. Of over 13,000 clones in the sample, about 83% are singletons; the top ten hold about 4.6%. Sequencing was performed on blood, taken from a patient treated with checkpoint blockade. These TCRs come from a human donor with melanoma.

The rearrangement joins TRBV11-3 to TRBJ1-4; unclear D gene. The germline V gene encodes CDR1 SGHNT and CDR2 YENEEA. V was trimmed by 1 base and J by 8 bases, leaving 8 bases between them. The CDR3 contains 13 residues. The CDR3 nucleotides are TGTGCCAGCAGCTTAGCCAACGGAGAAAAACTGTTTTTT. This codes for CASSLANGEKLFF.

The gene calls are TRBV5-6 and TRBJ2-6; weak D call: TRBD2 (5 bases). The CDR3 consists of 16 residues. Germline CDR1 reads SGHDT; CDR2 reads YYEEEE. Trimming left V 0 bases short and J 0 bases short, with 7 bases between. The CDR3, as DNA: TGTGCCAGCAGCTTGGGAGGGAGCTCTGGGGCCAACGTCCTGACTTTC. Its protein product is CASSLGGSSGANVLTF.

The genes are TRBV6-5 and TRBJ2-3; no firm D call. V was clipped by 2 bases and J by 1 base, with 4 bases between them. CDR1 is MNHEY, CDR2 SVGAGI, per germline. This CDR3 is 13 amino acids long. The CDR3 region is CASSYARTDTQYF. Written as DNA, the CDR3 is TGTGCCAGCAGTTACGCCCGCACAGATACGCAGTATTTT.

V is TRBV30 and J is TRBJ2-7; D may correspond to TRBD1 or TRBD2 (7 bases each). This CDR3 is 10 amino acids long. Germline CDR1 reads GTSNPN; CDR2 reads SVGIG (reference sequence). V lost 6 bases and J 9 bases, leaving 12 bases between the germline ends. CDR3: CACDREGQYF. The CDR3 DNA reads TGTGCCTGCGACAGGGAGGGGCAGTACTTC. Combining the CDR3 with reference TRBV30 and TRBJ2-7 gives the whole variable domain SQTIHQWPATLVQPVGSPLSLECTVEGTSNPNLYWYRQAAGRGLQLLFYSVGIGQISSEVPQNLSASRPQDRQFILSSKKLLLSDSGFYLCACDREGQYFGPGTRLTVT.

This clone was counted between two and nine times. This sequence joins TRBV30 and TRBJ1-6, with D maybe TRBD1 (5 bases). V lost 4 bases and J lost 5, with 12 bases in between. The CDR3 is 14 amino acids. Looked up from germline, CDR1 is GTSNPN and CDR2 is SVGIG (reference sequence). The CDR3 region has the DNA TGTGCCTGGAACGAGGGACGGGATAATTCACCCCTCCACTTT. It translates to CAWNEGRDNSPLHF.

The CDR3 reads CASSSGGGRNQPQHF. The CDR3 DNA reads TGTGCCAGCAGTTCAGGGGGCGGGAGGAATCAGCCCCAGCATTTT. This sequence joins TRBV6-1 and TRBJ1-5; 8 nucleotides line up with TRBD1. CDR3 length: 15 amino acids. Germline lookup yields CDR1 MNHNS and CDR2 SASEGT. The V segment lost 5 bases and the J segment 4 bases; nucleotides outside the gene matches: 7.

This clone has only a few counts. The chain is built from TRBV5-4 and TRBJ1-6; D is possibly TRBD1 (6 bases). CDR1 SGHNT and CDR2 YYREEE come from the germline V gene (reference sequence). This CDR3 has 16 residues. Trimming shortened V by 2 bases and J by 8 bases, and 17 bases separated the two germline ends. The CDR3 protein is CASSFLAGAIDSPLHF. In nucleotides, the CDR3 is TGTGCCAGCAGCTTTTTGGCAGGGGCGATAGATTCACCCCTCCACTTT.

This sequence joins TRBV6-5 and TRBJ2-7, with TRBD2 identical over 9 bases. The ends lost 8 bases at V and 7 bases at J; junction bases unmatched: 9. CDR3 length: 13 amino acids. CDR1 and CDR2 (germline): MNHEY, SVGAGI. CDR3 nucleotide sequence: TGTGCCAGCGGGGCTAGCGGGGTTCGTGAGCAGTACTTC. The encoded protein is CASGASGVREQYF.

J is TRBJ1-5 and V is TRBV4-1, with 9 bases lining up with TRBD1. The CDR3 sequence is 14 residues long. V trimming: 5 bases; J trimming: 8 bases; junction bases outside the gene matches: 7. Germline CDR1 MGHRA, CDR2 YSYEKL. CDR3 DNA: TGCGCCAGCAGCTCCCCCGGACAGGGGAAGCCCCAGCATTTT. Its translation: CASSSPGQGKPQHF.

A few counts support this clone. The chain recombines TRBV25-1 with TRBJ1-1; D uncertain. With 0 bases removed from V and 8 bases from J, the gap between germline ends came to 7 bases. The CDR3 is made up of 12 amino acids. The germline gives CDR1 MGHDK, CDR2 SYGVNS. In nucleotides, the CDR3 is TGTGCCAGCAGTGAATATCCTGGCGAAGCTTTCTTT. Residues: CASSEYPGEAFF. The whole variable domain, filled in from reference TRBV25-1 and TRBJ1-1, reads EADIYQTPRYLVIGTGKKITLECSQTMGHDKMYWYQQDPGMELHLIHYSYGVNSTEKGDLSSESTVSRIRTEHFPLTLESARPSHTSQYLCASSEYPGEAFFGQGTRLTVV.

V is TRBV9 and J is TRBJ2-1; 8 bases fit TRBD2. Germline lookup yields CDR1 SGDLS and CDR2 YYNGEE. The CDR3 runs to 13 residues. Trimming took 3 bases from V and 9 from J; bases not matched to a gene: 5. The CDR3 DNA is TGTGCCAGCAGCGCCCTCGGGGGGGGTGAGCAGTTCTTC. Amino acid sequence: CASSALGGGEQFF. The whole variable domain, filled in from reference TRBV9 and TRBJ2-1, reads DSGVTQTPKHLITATGQRVTLRCSPRSGDLSVYWYQQSLDQGLQFLIQYYNGEERAKGNILERFSAQQFPDLHSELNLSSLELGDSALYFCASSALGGGEQFFGPGTRLTVL.

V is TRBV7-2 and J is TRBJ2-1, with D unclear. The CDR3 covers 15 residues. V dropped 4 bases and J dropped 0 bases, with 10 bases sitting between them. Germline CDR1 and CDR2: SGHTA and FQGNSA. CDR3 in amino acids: CASSYGPDSYNEQFF. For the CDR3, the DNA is TGTGCCAGCAGCTACGGACCGGACTCCTACAATGAGCAGTTCTTC.

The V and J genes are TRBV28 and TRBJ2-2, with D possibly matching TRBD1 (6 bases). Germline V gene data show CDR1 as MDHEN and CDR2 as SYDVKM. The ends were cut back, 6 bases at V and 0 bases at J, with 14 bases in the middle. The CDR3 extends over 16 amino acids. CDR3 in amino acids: CASRTPGAPNTGELFF. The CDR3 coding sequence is TGTGCCAGCAGGACCCCAGGGGCTCCGAACACCGGGGAGCTGTTTTTT.

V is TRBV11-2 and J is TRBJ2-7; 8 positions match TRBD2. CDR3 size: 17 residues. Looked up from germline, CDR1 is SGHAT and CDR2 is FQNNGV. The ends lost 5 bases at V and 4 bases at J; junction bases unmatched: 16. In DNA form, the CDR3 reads TGTGCCAGCAGCACGACGGTTTTGCGGGGGGCTGGGTACGAGCAGTACTTC. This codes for CASSTTVLRGAGYEQYF.

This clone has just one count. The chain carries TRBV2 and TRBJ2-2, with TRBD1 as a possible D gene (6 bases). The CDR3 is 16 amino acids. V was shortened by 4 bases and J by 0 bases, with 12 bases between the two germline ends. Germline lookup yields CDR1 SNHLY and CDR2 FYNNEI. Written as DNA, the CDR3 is TGTGCCAGCAGTGCAGAGGGGGTTCCGAACACCGGGGAGCTGTTTTTT. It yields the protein CASSAEGVPNTGELFF.

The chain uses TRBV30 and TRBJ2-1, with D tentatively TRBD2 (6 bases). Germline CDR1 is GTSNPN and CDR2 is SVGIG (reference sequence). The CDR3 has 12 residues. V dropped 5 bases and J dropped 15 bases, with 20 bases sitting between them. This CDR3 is CAWDFGTPNPFF. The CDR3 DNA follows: TGTGCCTGGGACTTCGGGACTCCGAATCCGTTCTTC.

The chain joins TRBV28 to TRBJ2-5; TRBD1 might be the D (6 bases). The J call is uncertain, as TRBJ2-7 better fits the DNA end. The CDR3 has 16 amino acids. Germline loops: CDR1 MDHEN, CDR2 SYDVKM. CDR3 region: CASSTRTVLYSYEQYF. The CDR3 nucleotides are TGTGCCAGCAGTACGAGGACAGTTCTCTACTCCTACGAGCAGTACTTC.

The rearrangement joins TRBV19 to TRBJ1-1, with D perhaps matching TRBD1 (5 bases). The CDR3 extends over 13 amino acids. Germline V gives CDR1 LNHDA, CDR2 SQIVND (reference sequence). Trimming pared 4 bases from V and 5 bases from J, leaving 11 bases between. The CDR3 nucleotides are TGTGCCAGTAGTAAGAGGGGTTTAACTGAAGCTTTCTTT. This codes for CASSKRGLTEAFF. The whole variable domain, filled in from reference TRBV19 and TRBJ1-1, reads DGGITQSPKYLFRKEGQNVTLSCEQNLNHDAMYWYRQDPGQGLRLIYYSQIVNDFQKGDIAEGYSVSREKKESFPLTVTSAQKNPTAFYLCASSKRGLTEAFFGQGTRLTVV.

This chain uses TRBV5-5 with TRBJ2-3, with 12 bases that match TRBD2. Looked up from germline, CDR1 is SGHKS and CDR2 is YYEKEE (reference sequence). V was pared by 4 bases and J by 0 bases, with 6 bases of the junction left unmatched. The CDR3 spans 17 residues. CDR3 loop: CASSLLAGGPSTDTQYF. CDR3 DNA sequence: TGTGCCAGCAGCCTACTAGCGGGGGGACCTAGCACAGATACGCAGTATTTT.

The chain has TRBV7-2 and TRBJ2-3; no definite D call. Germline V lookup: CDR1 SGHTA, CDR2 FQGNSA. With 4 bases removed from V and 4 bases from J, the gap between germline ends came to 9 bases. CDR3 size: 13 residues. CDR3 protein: CASSSVVADTQYF. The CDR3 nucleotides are TGTGCCAGCAGCTCTGTCGTCGCAGATACGCAGTATTTT. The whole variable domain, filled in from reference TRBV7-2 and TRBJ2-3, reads GAGVSQSPSNKVTEKGKDVELRCDPISGHTALYWYRQSLGQGLEFLIYFQGNSAPDKSGLPSDRFSAERTGGSVSTLTIQRTQQEDSAVYLCASSSVVADTQYFGPGTRLTVL.

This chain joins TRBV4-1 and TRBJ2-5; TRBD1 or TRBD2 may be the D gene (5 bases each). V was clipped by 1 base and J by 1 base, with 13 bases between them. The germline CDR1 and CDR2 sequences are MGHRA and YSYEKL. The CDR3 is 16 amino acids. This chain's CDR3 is CASSQGNSGTQETQYF. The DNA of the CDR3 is TGCGCCAGCAGCCAAGGGAACTCGGGGACCCAAGAGACCCAGTACTTC.

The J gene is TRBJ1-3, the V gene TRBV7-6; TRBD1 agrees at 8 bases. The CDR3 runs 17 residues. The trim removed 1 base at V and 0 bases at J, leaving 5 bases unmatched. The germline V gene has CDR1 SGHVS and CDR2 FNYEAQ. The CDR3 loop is CASSLGTGPSSGNTIYF. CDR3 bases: TGTGCCAGCAGCTTAGGGACAGGGCCATCCTCTGGAAACACCATATATTTT.

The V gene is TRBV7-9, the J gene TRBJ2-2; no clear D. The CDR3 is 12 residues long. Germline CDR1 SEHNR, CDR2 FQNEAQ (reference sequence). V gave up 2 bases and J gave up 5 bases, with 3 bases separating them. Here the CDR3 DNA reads TGTGCCAGCAGCTTATCTACCGGGGAGCTGTTTTTT. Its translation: CASSLSTGELFF.

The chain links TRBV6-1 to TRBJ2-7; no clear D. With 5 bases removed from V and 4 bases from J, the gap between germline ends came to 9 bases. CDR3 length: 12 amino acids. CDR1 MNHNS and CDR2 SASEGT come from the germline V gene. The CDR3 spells CASSRVRYEQYF. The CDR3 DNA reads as TGTGCCAGCAGTAGGGTAAGATACGAGCAGTACTTC.

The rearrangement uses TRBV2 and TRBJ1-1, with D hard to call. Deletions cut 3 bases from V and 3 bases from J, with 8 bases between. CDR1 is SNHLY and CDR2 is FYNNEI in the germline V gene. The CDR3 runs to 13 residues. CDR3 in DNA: TGTGCCAGCAGTGACGACGGATACACTGAAGCTTTCTTT. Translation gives CASSDDGYTEAFF.

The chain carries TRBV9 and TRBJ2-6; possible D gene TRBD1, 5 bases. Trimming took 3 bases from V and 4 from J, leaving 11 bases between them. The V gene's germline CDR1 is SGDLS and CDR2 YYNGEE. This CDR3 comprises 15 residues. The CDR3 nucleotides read TGTGCCAGCAGCGCCCGCAGGGCCGGGGCCAACGTCCTGACTTTC. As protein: CASSARRAGANVLTF.

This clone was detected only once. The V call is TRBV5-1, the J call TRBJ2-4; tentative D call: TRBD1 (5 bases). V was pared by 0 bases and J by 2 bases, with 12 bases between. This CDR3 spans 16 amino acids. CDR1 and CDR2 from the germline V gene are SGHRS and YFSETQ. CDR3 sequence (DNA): TGCGCCAGCAGCTTGGTGTACCAGGGCACCAAAAACATTCAGTACTTC. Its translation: CASSLVYQGTKNIQYF.

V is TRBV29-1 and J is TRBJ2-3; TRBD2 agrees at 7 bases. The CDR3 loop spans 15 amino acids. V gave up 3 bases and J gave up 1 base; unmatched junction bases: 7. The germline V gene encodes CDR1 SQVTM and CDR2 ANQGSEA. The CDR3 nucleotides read TGCAGCGTTGAGCGGGTGGCGGGGGGCACAGATACGCAGTATTTT. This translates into CSVERVAGGTDTQYF.

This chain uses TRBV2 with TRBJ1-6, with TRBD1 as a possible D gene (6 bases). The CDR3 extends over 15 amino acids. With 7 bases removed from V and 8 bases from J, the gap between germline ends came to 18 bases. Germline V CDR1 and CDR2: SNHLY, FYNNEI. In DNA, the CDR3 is TGTGCCAGCAACCTCCGCCGACAGGACCATTCACCCCTCCACTTT. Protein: CASNLRRQDHSPLHF.

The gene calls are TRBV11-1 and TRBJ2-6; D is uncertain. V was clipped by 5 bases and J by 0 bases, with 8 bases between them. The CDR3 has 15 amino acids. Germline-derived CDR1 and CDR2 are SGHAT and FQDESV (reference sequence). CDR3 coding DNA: TGTGCCAGCAGCGACGGCAGCTCTGGGGCCAACGTCCTGACTTTC. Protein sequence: CASSDGSSGANVLTF.